One T cell receptor (beta chain) is described in this entry. Using immunoSEQ multiplex PCR, the repertoire was profiled, and TCRdb retains in-frame clones only, with some absent. This sample has some 140,000 clones, with 70% to 90% found just once. In germline, CDR1 is LGHNA, CDR2 YNFKEQ. V was clipped by 3 bases and J by 2 bases, with 15 bases between them. The CDR3 contains 16 residues. The entry originates in a study of T cell responses to AZD1222 COVID-19 vaccine. The clonotype comes from an adult in good health. The rearrangement uses TRBV4-2 and TRBJ2-3, with a weak D call TRBD2 (6 bases). The sample here was peripheral blood, taken on day 0 of AZD1222 vaccination. CDR3: CASSQGDRENTDTQYF. CDR3 DNA sequence: TGTGCCAGCAGCCAGGGGGACCGGGAGAACACAGATACGCAGTATTTT.